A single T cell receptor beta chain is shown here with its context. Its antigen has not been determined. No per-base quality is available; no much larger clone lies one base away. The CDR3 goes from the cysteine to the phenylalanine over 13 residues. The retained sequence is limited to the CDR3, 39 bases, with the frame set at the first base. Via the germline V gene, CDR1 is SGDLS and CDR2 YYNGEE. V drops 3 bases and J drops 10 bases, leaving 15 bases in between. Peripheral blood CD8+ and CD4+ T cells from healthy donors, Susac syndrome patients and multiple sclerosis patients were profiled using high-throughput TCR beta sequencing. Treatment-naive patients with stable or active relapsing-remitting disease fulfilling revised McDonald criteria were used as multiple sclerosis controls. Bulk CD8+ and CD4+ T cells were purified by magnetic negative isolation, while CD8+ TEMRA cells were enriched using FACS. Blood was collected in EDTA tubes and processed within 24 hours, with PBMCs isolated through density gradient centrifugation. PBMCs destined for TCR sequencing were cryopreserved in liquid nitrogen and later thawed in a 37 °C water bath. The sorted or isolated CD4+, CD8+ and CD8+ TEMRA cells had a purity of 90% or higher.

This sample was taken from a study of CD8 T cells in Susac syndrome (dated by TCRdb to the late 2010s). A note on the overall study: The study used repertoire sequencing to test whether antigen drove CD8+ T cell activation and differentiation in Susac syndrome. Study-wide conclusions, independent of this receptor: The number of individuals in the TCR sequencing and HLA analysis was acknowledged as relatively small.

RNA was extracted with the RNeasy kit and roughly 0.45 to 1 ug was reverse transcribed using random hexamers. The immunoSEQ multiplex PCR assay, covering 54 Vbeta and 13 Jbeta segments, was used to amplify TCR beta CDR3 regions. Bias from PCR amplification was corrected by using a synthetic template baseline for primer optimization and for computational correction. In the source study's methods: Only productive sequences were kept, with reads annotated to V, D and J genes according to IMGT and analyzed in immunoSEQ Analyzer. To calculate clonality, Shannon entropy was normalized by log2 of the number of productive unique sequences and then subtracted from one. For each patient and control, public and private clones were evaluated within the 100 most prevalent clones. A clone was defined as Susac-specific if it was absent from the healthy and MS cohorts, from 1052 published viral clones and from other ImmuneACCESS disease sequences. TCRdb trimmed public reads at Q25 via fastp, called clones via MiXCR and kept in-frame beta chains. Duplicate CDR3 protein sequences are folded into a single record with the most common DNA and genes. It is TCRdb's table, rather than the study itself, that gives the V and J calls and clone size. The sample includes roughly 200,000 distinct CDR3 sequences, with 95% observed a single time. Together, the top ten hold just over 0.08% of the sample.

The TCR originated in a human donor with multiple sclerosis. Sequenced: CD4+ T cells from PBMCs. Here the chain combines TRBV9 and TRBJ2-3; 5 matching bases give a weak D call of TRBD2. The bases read TGTGCCAGCAGCGAACATAGCGATCCTCCGCAGTATTTT. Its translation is CASSEHSDPPQYF.